These 17 T cell receptor beta chains share one sample of origin, sequenced in a study of T cell clonality in common variable immunodeficiency. The protocol was immunoSEQ multiplex PCR, while the TCRdb copy is restricted to in-frame clones and leaves out a portion. The sample contains 30,000 or so clones, none of them singletons. Sequencing was carried out using peripheral blood mononuclear cells. Receptor source: a person aged 18 to 70 in good health.

This clone was observed a few times. The junction and the germline gene differ at one end; a read error may be behind it. The read gets to within 3 residues of the CDR3 end, and the germline J gene fills in the rest. The same CDR3 is also encoded by other DNA sequences in this sample. The genes are TRBV5-1 and TRBJ1-3; 7 bases are a match to TRBD1. Germline-derived CDR1 and CDR2 are SGHRS and YFSETQ. The CDR3 is 16 residues long. The CDR3 reads CASSRTGAPSGNTIYF. CDR3 bases read: TGCGCCAGCAGCCGAACAGGGGCGCCGTCTGGAAACACA.

This clone was detected many times. The read falls 3 residues short of the CDR3 end, and the missing part is taken from the germline J gene. The chain couples TRBV19 to TRBJ1-2; D is unresolved. This CDR3 spans 12 amino acids. Trimming stripped 7 bases from V and 4 bases from J, with 10 bases between. Germline CDR1 and CDR2: LNHDA and SQIVND (reference sequence). The CDR3 here is CASKGQIYGYTF. The sequenced part of the CDR3 DNA is TGTGCCAGTAAAGGGCAAATCTATGGC.

This clone was picked up many times. The read is 3 residues too short to cover the CDR3 end, so that end is filled in from the germline J gene. The rearrangement links TRBV4-2 to TRBJ1-4; no definite D call. Germline loops: CDR1 LGHNA, CDR2 YNFKEQ. The germline V and J ends were trimmed by 0 bases and 5 bases, with 10 bases remaining between them. This CDR3 comprises 15 residues. The sequenced CDR3 bases are TGTGCCAGCAGCCAAGAAGGGCGTCCGAATGAAAAA. Translation gives CASSQEGRPNEK. The entire CDR3 protein is CASSQEGRPNEKLFF.

This clone was found many times. From the germline J gene comes the end of the CDR3, since the read stops 3 residues before it. This chain uses TRBV19 with TRBJ2-1, with 8 bases that match TRBD2. This CDR3 spans 14 amino acids. CDR1 is LNHDA, CDR2 SQIVND, per germline (reference sequence). The V gene end was trimmed by 5 bases and the J gene end by 8 bases; junction bases not matched to a gene: 8. The CDR3 region is CASSFSGNIDEQFF. The covered CDR3 bases are TGTGCCAGTAGTTTTAGCGGGAATATCGATGAG.

This clone was counted at least ten times. The CDR3 end falls 3 residues outside the read, so it is completed with the germline J gene. V usage is TRBV20-1 and J usage is TRBJ1-2; 7 positions agree with TRBD1. In germline, CDR1 is DFQATT, CDR2 SNEGSKA (reference sequence). The length of the CDR3 is 15 residues. Incomplete CDR3 DNA: TGCAGTGCTAGAGATCTGGGACAGCAGAAAAAAGGC. It encodes CSARDLGQQKKG. The complete CDR3 protein is CSARDLGQQKKGYTF.

This clone occurred a few times. The read stops 3 residues short of the end of the CDR3; the missing end is completed from the germline J gene. The chain joins TRBV10-2 to TRBJ1-2, with D uncertain. The CDR3 runs to 14 residues. CDR1 is WSHSY and CDR2 is SAAADI in the germline V gene. This CDR3 reads CASSQAGEADTYTF. The sequenced part of the CDR3 DNA is TGCGCCAGCAGTCAAGCGGGAGAGGCAGATACC.

In its sample, this clone was seen many times. The CDR3 extends 3 residues past the end of the read, so its final part is completed from the germline J gene. The chain employs TRBV30 and TRBJ2-2; maybe TRBD1 (6 bases). The CDR3 totals 15 residues. Germline values: CDR1 GTSNPN, CDR2 SVGIG (reference sequence). The V and J ends lost 7 bases and 4 bases respectively, with 19 bases between them. The part of the CDR3 DNA that was read is TGTGCCTCCCGGGTTGGGGGCCAGGGCACCGGGGAG. This encodes CASRVGGQGTGE. The full CDR3 reads CASRVGGQGTGELFF.

This clone was observed at least ten times. The CDR3 end lies 3 residues beyond the end of the read and is filled in from the germline J gene. Other DNA sequences within the sample encode an identical CDR3. The chain couples TRBV2 to TRBJ1-3; 10 bases line up with TRBD1. V lost 7 bases, J lost 0 bases, and 15 bases stayed unmatched. This CDR3 contains 19 residues. Germline-derived CDR1 and CDR2 are SNHLY and FYNNEI. CDR3 sequence: CASNRRELRTGGSGNTIYF. Partial CDR3 DNA: TGTGCCAGCAATCGCCGAGAGTTACGGACAGGGGGCTCTGGAAACACC.

This clone has more than one count but fewer than ten. From the germline J gene comes the end of the CDR3, since the read stops 3 residues before it. The V gene is TRBV7-8, the J gene TRBJ2-2; TRBD2 agrees at 7 bases. Germline V CDR1 and CDR2: SGHVS, FQNEAQ. There are 17 residues in the CDR3. CDR3 DNA, as far as it was read: TGTGCCAGCAGCTTAGGGGCCGCGGGGGAGGATAATTCACCG. This encodes CASSLGAAGEDNSP. The entire CDR3 is CASSLGAAGEDNSPLFF.

In this sample, this clone turned up many times. The missing CDR3 end, 3 residues past where the read stops, is filled in from the germline J gene. The chain is built from TRBV19 and TRBJ2-5, with 7 bases identical to TRBD2. Per the germline V gene, CDR1 is LNHDA and CDR2 is SQIVND (reference sequence). The V gene end was trimmed by 9 bases and the J gene end by 1 base; junction bases not matched to a gene: 11. This CDR3 has 15 amino acids. CDR3 DNA, as far as it was read: TGTGCCAGCGCACCGGGGGGTTTCTTCCAAGAGACC. Translation gives CASAPGGFFQET. The complete CDR3 protein is CASAPGGFFQETQYF.

This clone has only a few counts. The read falls 3 residues short of the CDR3 end, and the missing part is taken from the germline J gene. The chain links TRBV18 to TRBJ1-2, with D tentatively TRBD1 (5 bases). The length of the CDR3 is 16 residues. CDR1 and CDR2 (germline): KGHSH, LQKENI. The CDR3 region is CASSPGADGSSYDYTF. The part of the CDR3 DNA that was read is TGTGCCAGCTCACCAGGGGCCGACGGTTCCTCCTACGAC.

This clone was picked up many times. The read stops 3 residues short of the end of the CDR3; the missing end is completed from the germline J gene. The chain employs TRBV7-2 and TRBJ1-5; D is uncertain. The length of the CDR3 is 14 residues. Germline V gene data show CDR1 as SGHTA and CDR2 as FQGNSA. The V end was cut by 5 bases, the J end by 5 bases, with 13 bases between. The CDR3 sequence: CASSPQRRDQPQHF. CDR3 DNA (partial): TGTGCCAGCAGCCCACAAAGACGGGATCAGCCC.

This clone was counted at least ten times. The CDR3 end is not reached by the read, which stops 3 residues before it; the germline J gene fills it in. This chain connects TRBV5-1 to TRBJ1-3; TRBD1 matches at 7 bases. The CDR3 is 14 amino acids. From germline, CDR1 is SGHRS and CDR2 YFSETQ. The V segment lost 4 bases and the J segment 1 base; nucleotides outside the gene matches: 2. CDR3 sequence: CASSPGGSGNTIYF. The CDR3 DNA, read in part, is TGCGCCAGCAGCCCAGGGGGATCTGGAAACACC.

This clone occurred many times. The DNA ends 3 residues before the CDR3 does, and the rest of the CDR3 is filled in from the germline J gene. The chain uses TRBV28 and TRBJ2-5; 7 bases agree with TRBD2. The germline V gene has CDR1 MDHEN and CDR2 SYDVKM. V lost 0 bases and J lost 5; bases outside the gene matches: 9. The CDR3 contains 16 residues. Here the CDR3 reads CASSLWGLTESETQYF. The CDR3 bases that were read are TGTGCCAGCAGTTTATGGGGACTAACAGAGTCGGAGACC.

This clone was counted ten times or more. Read sequence stops 3 residues before the CDR3 end, and the germline J gene provides the missing end. J is TRBJ2-3 and V is TRBV6-1; possible D gene TRBD2, 6 bases. CDR1 MNHNS and CDR2 SASEGT come from the germline V gene. The germline V and J ends were trimmed by 1 base and 0 bases, with 11 bases remaining between them. The CDR3 sequence is 16 residues long. CDR3 DNA, as far as it was read: TGTGCCAGCAGTGAAGGGGTGGGGACTAGCACAGATACG. Its translation is CASSEGVGTSTDT. The CDR3, in full, reads CASSEGVGTSTDTQYF.

In this sample, this clone turned up many times. The read stops 3 residues short of the end of the CDR3; the missing end is completed from the germline J gene. The chain couples TRBV19 to TRBJ1-2, with a weak D call TRBD1 (6 bases). The CDR3 runs 14 residues. Germline V gene sequence: CDR1 LNHDA, CDR2 SQIVND (reference sequence). Deletions cut 6 bases from V and 3 bases from J, with 14 bases between. The sequenced part of the CDR3 DNA is TGTGCCAGTAGCCCCAGTGGGGGCTACTATGGC. This codes for CASSPSGGYYG. The complete CDR3 sequence is CASSPSGGYYGYTF.

There are a few counts of this clone. The read ends 3 residues early relative to the CDR3; the germline J gene fills the gap. The chain recombines TRBV19 with TRBJ1-2; D gene uncertain. Germline V CDR1 and CDR2: LNHDA, SQIVND (reference sequence). This CDR3 region has 18 residues. The CDR3 is CATTPGLAGGRSTDTYTF. The part of the CDR3 DNA that was read is TGTGCCACCACACCCGGACTAGCGGGAGGTCGTAGCACAGATACC.